Listed below are T cell receptor beta chains from one sample, sequenced in a study of identical twins. TCRdb re-analysed the 5' RACE reads in MiXCR, keeping a single row per CDR3 protein. The sample yields 350,000 to 400,000 distinct CDR3 sequences, roughly 9% seen once. The sequencing sample was made of naive T cells sorted from blood. The source of these receptors is a woman aged 45-65 years in good health. CDR3s include the opening cysteine and the closing phenylalanine or tryptophan. A D gene is named only where the DNA matches it firmly. Only some rows state a clone size, as once, few, many or a class for expanded clones.

abundance | j_gene | v_gene | d_gene | CDR3aa | CDR3nt
many | TRBJ2-1 | TRBV10-1 | . | CASSESVAVLEQFF | TGCGCCAGCAGTGAGTCGGTTGCGGTACTCGAGCAGTTCTTC
. | TRBJ2-2 | TRBV19 | . | CASSIDPGYTGELFF | TGTGCCAGTAGTATAGATCCCGGATACACCGGGGAGCTGTTTTTT
. | TRBJ2-1 | TRBV12-3/TRBV12-4 | TRBD2 | CASSLLAGHNEQFF | TGTGCCAGCAGTTTGCTAGCGGGGCACAATGAGCAGTTCTTC
few | TRBJ1-5 | TRBV12-3/TRBV12-4 | . | CASSLAGGWGNQPQHF | TGTGCCAGCAGTTTAGCAGGAGGCTGGGGCAATCAGCCCCAGCATTTT
many | TRBJ2-5 | TRBV29-1 | . | CSVEDSSVGHF | TGCAGCGTTGAGGACAGCTCCGTTGGTCACTTC
few | TRBJ2-5 | TRBV29-1 | TRBD1 | CSVVRGTAKETQYF | TGCAGCGTTGTTAGGGGGACAGCAAAAGAGACCCAGTACTTC
many | TRBJ2-2 | TRBV12-3/TRBV12-4 | . | CASLGQVSTGELFF | TGTGCCAGCCTCGGACAAGTATCGACCGGGGAGCTGTTTTTT
. | TRBJ2-3 | TRBV24-1 | . | CATSDFTTGTSTDTQYF | TGTGCCACCAGTGATTTTACGACGGGCACTAGCACAGATACGCAGTATTTT
few | TRBJ2-5 | TRBV27 | TRBD2 | CASSWGLAGATQYF | TGTGCCAGCAGTTGGGGCCTAGCGGGAGCTACCCAGTACTTC
many | TRBJ2-3 | TRBV20-1 | . | CSARFLGRGQDF | TGCAGTGCTAGATTTCTCGGCAGGGGACAAGATTTT
few | TRBJ2-1 | TRBV5-1 | . | CASSLGLFRDFTYNEQFF | TGCGCCAGCAGCTTGGGGCTATTCCGGGACTTCACCTACAATGAGCAGTTCTTC
. | TRBJ1-1 | TRBV11-2 | . | CASSLVVSLNTEAFF | TGTGCCAGCAGCTTAGTTGTCAGCCTGAACACTGAAGCTTTCTTT
. | TRBJ1-2 | TRBV11-2 | TRBD1 | CASSRGQFYGYTF | TGTGCCAGCAGCCGGGGACAGTTCTATGGCTACACCTTC
. | TRBJ2-5 | TRBV12-3/TRBV12-4 | . | CASSLQGGAETQYF | TGTGCCAGCAGTTTACAGGGGGGCGCAGAGACCCAGTACTTC
many | TRBJ1-1 | TRBV2 | TRBD1 | CASSETGEGTEAFF | TGTGCCAGCAGTGAAACAGGGGAGGGTACTGAAGCTTTCTTT
. | TRBJ1-2 | TRBV5-1 | . | CASSLEWQAGRDYGYTF | TGCGCCAGCAGCTTGGAGTGGCAGGCCGGAAGAGACTATGGCTACACCTTC
. | TRBJ2-3 | TRBV10-2 | . | CASSEPDTEASDTQYF | TGCGCCAGCAGTGAGCCGGACACGGAGGCGTCAGATACGCAGTATTTT
. | TRBJ2-2 | TRBV30 | . | CAWSVMGVTGELFF | TGTGCCTGGAGTGTAATGGGTGTTACCGGGGAGCTGTTTTTT
few | TRBJ2-5 | TRBV20-1 | TRBD2 | CSAPTGLVFETQYF | TGCAGTGCTCCAACCGGACTAGTTTTTGAGACCCAGTACTTC
. | TRBJ2-2 | TRBV20-1 | . | CSARAGGNTGELFF | TGCAGTGCTAGAGCGGGCGGGAACACCGGGGAGCTGTTTTTT